These T cell receptor beta chains were read from a single sample in a study of T cell responses to AZD1222 COVID-19 vaccine. Data came from immunoSEQ multiplex PCR; TCRdb stores just in-frame clones and leaves some out. This table has tens of thousands of clones, roughly 80% appearing once. Sequenced here: peripheral blood, sampled on day 0 of AZD1222 vaccination. The receptors come from an adult in good health. CDR3s include the opening cysteine and the closing phenylalanine or tryptophan. The order of the fields is J gene, V gene, D gene, clone size, CDR3 protein, CDR3 DNA. A D gene is named only where the DNA matches it firmly. Clone size appears in some rows only: once, few, many, or a class for an expanded clone.

TRBJ1-1 | TRBV15 | - | once | CATSRDQTEAFF | TGTGCCACCAGCAGAGATCAGACTGAAGCTTTCTTT
TRBJ1-1 | TRBV2 | - | - | CASTLEGGTNTEAFF | TGTGCCAGCACCCTCGAGGGGGGGACGAACACTGAAGCTTTCTTT
TRBJ2-7 | TRBV7-6 | - | large | CASSFQGGEQYF | TGTGCCAGCAGCTTCCAGGGAGGCGAGCAGTACTTC
TRBJ1-5 | TRBV19 | - | - | CASSEGQNLNQPQHF | TGTGCCAGTAGTGAAGGACAGAACCTCAATCAGCCCCAGCATTTT
TRBJ2-1 | TRBV12-2 | - | - | CASRPGLAGGPDEQFF | TGTGCAAGTCGCCCCGGACTAGCGGGGGGGCCGGATGAGCAGTTCTTC
TRBJ1-1 | TRBV6-2/TRBV6-3 | - | - | CASSSRTLEAFF | TGTGCCAGCAGTTCCCGGACACTTGAAGCTTTCTTT
TRBJ2-7 | TRBV14 | - | - | CASSQADGSFNYYEQYF | TGTGCCAGCAGCCAAGCAGACGGATCTTTTAATTACTACGAGCAGTACTTC
TRBJ2-7 | TRBV19 | TRBD1 | few | CASSLGTVLSYEQYF | TGTGCCAGTAGCCTTGGGACAGTACTCTCCTACGAGCAGTACTTC
TRBJ1-4 | TRBV15 | - | - | CATSAGPANEKLFF | TGTGCCACCAGTGCAGGGCCAGCTAATGAAAAACTGTTTTTT
TRBJ1-5 | TRBV2 | TRBD1 | - | CASSVETGSSQPQHF | TGTGCCAGCAGTGTTGAGACAGGGAGCTCTCAGCCCCAGCATTTT
TRBJ1-1 | TRBV9 | - | - | CASSPGVNPQRDTEAFF | TGTGCCAGCAGCCCGGGGGTAAACCCCCAACGGGACACTGAAGCTTTCTTT
TRBJ2-2 | TRBV11-3 | - | many | CASSLARGTGELFF | TGTGCCAGCAGCTTAGCGCGGGGAACCGGGGAGCTGTTTTTT
TRBJ1-1 | TRBV5-1 | - | - | CASSLGHTEAFF | TGCGCCAGCAGCTTGGGTCACACTGAAGCTTTCTTT
TRBJ2-3 | TRBV29-1 | TRBD2 | - | CSVGVAGDRTDTQYF | TGCAGCGTTGGTGTAGCGGGGGACCGCACAGATACGCAGTATTTT
TRBJ2-7 | TRBV12-3/TRBV12-4 | - | - | CASSLGLAVEQYF | TGTGCCAGCAGTTTAGGGCTAGCCGTCGAGCAGTACTTC
TRBJ2-1 | TRBV4-1 | TRBD2 | medium-sized | CASSQETGLYEQFF | TGCGCCAGCAGCCAAGAAACGGGACTATATGAGCAGTTCTTC
TRBJ1-1 | TRBV19 | - | - | CASRKPTELEAFF | TGTGCCAGTAGGAAACCGACAGAGCTGGAAGCTTTCTTT
TRBJ2-7 | TRBV11-3 | - | - | CASSSEFGEGSYEQYF | TGTGCCAGCAGCTCAGAGTTTGGGGAAGGATCCTACGAGCAGTACTTC
TRBJ1-2 | TRBV16 | TRBD1 | - | CASSPSGDRVSGYTF | TGTGCCAGCAGCCCTTCAGGGGACAGGGTATCTGGCTACACCTTC
TRBJ1-1 | TRBV21-1 | - | - | CASSKTLGRWNTEAFF | TGTGCCAGCAGCAAAACACTGGGGCGGTGGAACACTGAAGCTTTCTTT
TRBJ2-3 | TRBV6-2/TRBV6-3 | TRBD1 | - | CASSYADRPDTQYF | TGTGCCAGCAGTTACGCGGACAGGCCAGATACGCAGTATTTT
TRBJ1-5 | TRBV7-8 | - | - | CASSFIRDPIKPQHF | TGTGCCAGCAGCTTTATCAGGGATCCTATCAAGCCCCAGCATTTT
TRBJ2-3 | TRBV6-5 | - | - | CASSYGPTDTQYF | TGTGCCAGCAGTTATGGACCCACAGATACGCAGTATTTT